This T cell receptor (beta chain) was captured by sequencing in a study of blood T cells in healthy people across ages. Whole-study results and caveats: The lack of PBMC sorting stopped any conclusive naive versus antigen-experienced comparison. As naive T cell percentage varied, TCR beta diversity correlated strongly with it. Getting older went along with TCR beta diversity per million T cells dropping roughly linearly. Relative to aged donors, long-lived donors carried more naive CD4+ cells and displayed higher diversity.

A J-beta primer mix and a sample-barcoded 5' primer were used in a second PCR of about 7 to 12 cycles. TCRdb re-analysed the 5' RACE reads in MiXCR, keeping a single row per CDR3 protein. The data hold 800,000 to 1,000,000 distinct CDR3 sequences, with approximately 49% observed a single time. Points on this clonotype: Its matching antigen is unknown.

The CDR3 has 18 amino acids. Germline CDR1 reads DFQATT; CDR2 reads SNEGSKA (reference sequence). The trim removed 4 bases at V and 2 bases at J, leaving 12 bases unmatched. This TCR was sampled from a young man in good health. Sequencing used blood. The J gene is TRBJ2-7, the V gene TRBV20-1, with TRBD2 matching 15 bases. CDR3: CSAKGTSGGRASTYEQYF. Written as DNA, the CDR3 is TGCAGTGCTAAAGGGACTAGCGGGGGGAGGGCCTCGACCTACGAGCAGTACTTC.